This T cell receptor (beta chain) appears in the sequencing data of a study of Graves' ophthalmopathy and Graves' hyperthyroidism. Study observations and caveats: The blood repertoire also included most expanded thyroid clonotypes above 0.001 frequency.

This clonotype was seen only once. Antigen unknown. The germline CDR1 and CDR2 sequences are LNHDA and SQIVND (reference sequence). V dropped 6 bases and J dropped 0; count of bases not matched to a gene: 6. The CDR3 is 15 amino acids. Amplification of TCR beta CDR3 regions used RNA transcripts. The authors performed first-round RT-PCR with HTBI primers and then a second-round multiplex PCR. TCRdb re-called the multiplex PCR reads with MiXCR, one entry per CDR3 protein. The repertoire holds around 170,000 distinct CDR3 sequences, with roughly two fifths as singletons. This chain connects TRBV19 to TRBJ2-7; TRBD1 matches at 9 bases. The sample consisted of peripheral blood. This clonotype originated in a woman aged 35 to 49 with Graves' ophthalmopathy. CDR3 in DNA: TGTGCCAGTAGACAGGGGGCGAGAAGCTCCTACGAGCAGTACTTC. This translates into CASRQGARSSYEQYF.